Listed below are T cell receptor beta chains from one sample, sequenced in a study of blood T cell repertoires in COVID-19. Only in-frame clones appear in the TCRdb table, and some are missing; sequencing was by immunoSEQ multiplex PCR. Of a few hundred thousand clones listed, roughly 87% are singletons. Material for sequencing was PBMCs or T cells enriched from blood (not recorded which). The origin of the receptors is a young woman who had recovered from COVID-19. CDR3s include the opening cysteine and the closing phenylalanine or tryptophan. Each record gives: J gene, clone size, D gene, V gene, CDR3 protein, CDR3 DNA. D genes are given only for firm matches. Rows may omit the clone size; those that give it use once, few, many or a size class.

TRBJ1-4 NA NA TRBV2 CASKPWDNGEKLFF TGTGCCAGCAAGCCTTGGGACAATGGGGAAAAACTGTTTTTT
TRBJ2-2 NA TRBD2 TRBV4-2 CASSHDGTSAQGRTGELFF TGTGCCAGCAGCCACGACGGGACTAGCGCCCAGGGGAGGACCGGGGAGCTGTTTTTT
TRBJ1-1 NA TRBD1 TRBV14 CASSPGQWGAEAFF TGTGCCAGCAGCCCGGGACAGTGGGGCGCTGAAGCTTTCTTT
TRBJ2-7 NA NA TRBV6-5 CASSHLQGEQYF TGTGCCAGCAGTCACTTACAGGGCGAGCAGTACTTC
TRBJ1-5 NA TRBD1 TRBV6-5 CASRGTGGTNQPQHF TGTGCCAGCAGGGGGACAGGGGGCACCAATCAGCCCCAGCATTTT
TRBJ1-5 NA TRBD1 TRBV6-2/TRBV6-3 CASSTRPGQGFNQPQHF TGTGCCAGCAGTACCCGCCCCGGACAGGGGTTTAATCAGCCCCAGCATTTT
TRBJ2-5 few NA TRBV30 CAWSSKGQGETQYF TGTGCCTGGAGTTCGAAGGGCCAGGGGGAGACCCAGTACTTC
TRBJ2-3 NA TRBD1 TRBV10-3 CAISPGQGALGTDTQYF TGTGCCATCAGTCCGGGACAGGGGGCGCTCGGCACAGATACGCAGTATTTT
TRBJ2-3 NA TRBD2 TRBV7-7 CASSPEIAGARGTDTQYF TGTGCCAGCAGCCCTGAGATAGCGGGGGCGAGGGGCACAGATACGCAGTATTTT
TRBJ2-7 NA TRBD1 TRBV5-1 CASSLGQGAHEQYF TGCGCCAGCAGCTTGGGACAGGGGGCCCACGAGCAGTACTTC
TRBJ1-3 NA TRBD1 TRBV14 CASSQGLTTGTGNTIYF TGTGCCAGCAGCCAAGGATTGACGACAGGGACGGGAAACACCATATATTTT
TRBJ2-7 NA NA TRBV6-5 CASSQGSREQYF TGTGCCAGCAGTCAGGGCTCTCGCGAGCAGTACTTC
TRBJ2-1 once NA TRBV12-5 CASGLVPPGQTNEQFF TGTGCTAGTGGTTTGGTACCCCCCGGACAGACGAATGAGCAGTTCTTC
TRBJ2-7 NA TRBD1 TRBV27 CASSRTSIGTGGYEQYF TGTGCCAGCAGCCGTACTTCGATCGGGACAGGGGGCTACGAGCAGTACTTC
TRBJ1-1 NA NA TRBV19 CASSMGAGADEAFF TGTGCCAGTAGTATGGGGGCCGGTGCCGATGAAGCTTTCTTT
TRBJ2-5 NA NA TRBV24-1 CATSDPGRAETQYF TGTGCCACCAGTGATCCCGGCAGGGCGGAGACCCAGTACTTC
TRBJ2-5 NA TRBD2 TRBV5-1 CASSLGGSGGQETQYF TGCGCCAGCAGCTTGGGAGGTAGCGGGGGGCAAGAGACCCAGTACTTC
TRBJ2-7 NA TRBD2 TRBV27 CASSLSARGGANYEQYF TGTGCCAGCAGTTTATCCGCCCGCGGGGGGGCGAACTACGAGCAGTACTTC
TRBJ1-1 NA NA TRBV23-1 CAPSQVNTEAFF TGCGCCCCGAGCCAAGTGAACACTGAAGCTTTCTTT
TRBJ1-6 once TRBD1 TRBV5-4 CASSLETGGSSPLHF TGTGCCAGCAGCTTGGAGACAGGGGGTAGTTCACCCCTCCACTTT
TRBJ2-5 few TRBD1 TRBV13 CASSLIPGQSKETQYF TGTGCCAGCAGCCTTATACCGGGACAGAGCAAAGAGACCCAGTACTTC
TRBJ2-1 NA NA TRBV15 CATSREDKRTHNEQFF TGTGCCACCAGCAGAGAGGATAAAAGGACACACAATGAGCAGTTCTTC
TRBJ2-3 NA TRBD2 TRBV10-3 CAISLTGLAGVSTDTQYF TGTGCCATCAGTTTAACGGGACTAGCGGGGGTTTCGACAGATACGCAGTATTTT
TRBJ1-4 NA TRBD1 TRBV6-4 CASKPGQTTNEKLFF TGTGCCAGCAAGCCGGGACAGACAACTAATGAAAAACTGTTTTTT
TRBJ1-1 NA NA TRBV7-9 CASSPGQMFGLNTEAFF TGTGCCAGCAGCCCCGGACAGATGTTCGGGTTGAACACTGAAGCTTTCTTT